The subject of this entry is one TCR beta chain. Its antigen remains unknown. This specimen belongs to a study of T cell responses to AZD1222 COVID-19 vaccine. For the study at large: The analysis combined second doses at about 4 or about 12 weeks.

Profiling relied on immunoSEQ multiplex PCR, and the TCRdb table lists in-frame clones only, not all of them. Among roughly 81,000 clones listed, approximately 86% were seen once. Points from the study as a whole: Spike-specific TCR breadth and depth were elevated following two AZD1222 doses. White British people made up most donors, females outnumbered males, and clonal diversity was possibly underestimated. Close to half of spike-specific TCRs reportedly recognize unmutated variant regions.

The V gene's germline CDR1 is SGHTA and CDR2 FQGNSA. Trimming shortened V by 1 base and J by 4 bases, and 7 bases separated the two germline ends. The CDR3 has 14 residues. The source is an adult in good health. V is TRBV7-2 and J is TRBJ2-2; the D gene could be TRBD1 or TRBD2 (5 bases each). The sample was peripheral blood, taken on day 0 of AZD1222 vaccination. As DNA, the CDR3 is TGTGCCAGCAGCTTAGAGGGGAGCACCGGGGAGCTGTTTTTT. Protein product: CASSLEGSTGELFF.